These 18 T cell receptor beta chains were all obtained from the same sample, sequenced in a study of blood T cell repertoires in COVID-19. The table came from immunoSEQ multiplex PCR; TCRdb's copy has only in-frame clones and leaves some out. The profile covers about 46,000 clones, with about 88% appearing a single time and under 20% taken by the ten largest. Specimen: peripheral blood. These receptors were collected from a man in his 70s with active COVID-19.

This rearrangement joins TRBV7-2 to TRBJ1-4, with D unclear. Germline values: CDR1 SGHTA, CDR2 FQGNSA. V lost 2 bases and J lost 4, with 8 bases in between. The CDR3 loop spans 14 amino acids. CDR3 sequence reads: CASSLRRDNEKLFF. The CDR3 DNA is TGTGCCAGCAGCTTACGACGGGATAATGAAAAACTGTTTTTT.

The chain has TRBV5-4 and TRBJ2-5; D is unresolved. This CDR3 region has 15 residues. Per the germline V gene, CDR1 is SGHNT and CDR2 is YYREEE (reference sequence). Trimming pared 1 base from V and 1 base from J, leaving 11 bases between. The CDR3 here is CASSLRQAGQETQYF. As DNA, the CDR3 is TGTGCCAGCAGCTTGAGGCAGGCAGGCCAAGAGACCCAGTACTTC. The variable domain in full, completed from reference TRBV5-4 and TRBJ2-5, reads ETGVTQSPTHLIKTRGQQVTLRCSSQSGHNTVSWYQQALGQGPQFIFQYYREEENGRGNFPPRFSGLQFPNYSSELNVNALELDDSALYLCASSLRQAGQETQYFGPGTRLLVL.

The rearrangement uses TRBV30 and TRBJ2-1; TRBD1 agrees at 11 bases. After removal of 2 bases from V and 8 bases from J, the junction contained 17 bases not matched to a gene. Looked up from germline, CDR1 is GTSNPN and CDR2 is SVGIG (reference sequence). The CDR3 contains 18 residues. CDR3 nucleotide sequence: TGTGCCTGGAGTAACACCTGGACAGGGGGCGTGAGGTGGGATGAGCAGTTCTTC. Translated, it gives CAWSNTWTGGVRWDEQFF.

The V call is TRBV28, the J call TRBJ1-1, with D maybe TRBD1 (5 bases). The CDR3 sequence is 15 residues long. The germline CDR1 and CDR2 sequences are MDHEN and SYDVKM. V was shortened by 4 bases and J by 1 base, with 13 bases between the two germline ends. CDR3 amino acids: CASSYTGTSNTEAFF. CDR3 sequence (DNA): TGTGCCAGCAGTTATACCGGGACTTCGAACACTGAAGCTTTCTTT.

The chain has TRBV7-3 and TRBJ2-3, with 9 bases lining up with TRBD2. Germline-derived CDR1 and CDR2 are SGHTA and FQGTGA. The V gene end was trimmed by 5 bases and the J gene end by 2 bases; junction bases not matched to a gene: 5. The CDR3 length is 15 residues. CDR3 bases: TGTGCCAGCAGCCCGCAGCGGGGGGCCACAGATACGCAGTATTTT. This gives the protein CASSPQRGATDTQYF. Based on the CDR3 plus reference TRBV7-3 and TRBJ2-3, the full variable domain is GAGVSQTPSNKVTEKGKYVELRCDPISGHTALYWYRQSLGQGPEFLIYFQGTGAADDSGLPNDRFFAVRPEGSVSTLKIQRTERGDSAVYLCASSPQRGATDTQYFGPGTRLTVL.

The chain carries TRBV3-1 (or the pseudogene TRBV3-2) and TRBJ2-1, with TRBD2 matching 12 bases. The CDR3 totals 16 residues. The germline CDR1 and CDR2 sequences are LGHDT and YNNKEL (reference sequence). J gave up 4 bases and V 4 bases, and 5 bases lay outside the gene matches. CDR3 region: CASSPLGLAGYNEQFF. CDR3 nucleotide sequence: TGTGCCAGCAGCCCCTTGGGACTAGCGGGTTACAATGAGCAGTTCTTC.

The V gene is TRBV11-2, the J gene TRBJ2-3; 12 bases are a match to TRBD2. This CDR3 comprises 17 residues. J was trimmed by 2 bases and V by 1 base; bases with no gene match: 4. Germline V gene lookup returns CDR1 SGHAT and CDR2 FQNNGV. CDR3 in DNA: TGTGCCAGCAGCTTAGGACTAGCGGGAGATACCACAGATACGCAGTATTTT. It translates to CASSLGLAGDTTDTQYF.

This rearrangement joins TRBV7-9 to TRBJ2-3; maybe TRBD2 (6 bases). CDR3 size: 13 residues. Trimming took 4 bases from V and 5 from J, leaving 10 bases between them. Germline lookup yields CDR1 SEHNR and CDR2 FQNEAQ (reference sequence). CDR3 nucleotide sequence: TGTGCCAGCAGCTCACAAGCGGGAGATACGCAGTATTTT. It encodes CASSSQAGDTQYF.

V usage is TRBV9 and J usage is TRBJ2-3; possibly TRBD2 for D (6 bases). V was cut by 3 bases and J by 3 bases, with 11 bases left in between. The CDR3 sequence is 14 residues long. Germline CDR1 is SGDLS and CDR2 is YYNGEE. The CDR3 DNA is TGTGCCAGCAGCGAGACTAGTGGGACAGATACGCAGTATTTT. Its translation is CASSETSGTDTQYF.

The chain has TRBV28 and TRBJ2-3, with TRBD2 identical over 7 bases. This CDR3 comprises 15 residues. The junction had 7 bases not matched to a gene; V was cut back by 7 bases and J by 0 bases. The germline gives CDR1 MDHEN, CDR2 SYDVKM. CDR3 residues: CASISHGGSTDTQYF. The CDR3 nucleotides read TGTGCCAGCATCTCACACGGGGGGAGCACAGATACGCAGTATTTT.

V and J are TRBV2 and TRBJ2-1; TRBD2 agrees at 13 bases. V shed 9 bases, J shed 5 bases, and the junction held 1 base outside the gene matches. The germline V gene encodes CDR1 SNHLY and CDR2 FYNNEI. There are 13 residues in the CDR3. The CDR3 protein is CASGTSGDNEQFF. CDR3 DNA sequence: TGTGCCAGTGGGACTAGCGGGGACAATGAGCAGTTCTTC.

The rearrangement uses TRBV5-4 and TRBJ1-4; D is unresolved. V lost 0 bases to trimming and J lost 10 bases, with 13 bases between them. Germline assignment: CDR1 SGHNT and CDR2 YYREEE (reference sequence). This CDR3 contains 14 residues. The DNA for the CDR3 is TGTGCCAGCAGCTTGGCCCGGCGGGTAGCAAAACTGTTTTTT. Its translation: CASSLARRVAKLFF.

The rearrangement joins TRBV6-2 or TRBV6-3 to TRBJ2-2; a possible D gene is TRBD2 (6 bases). V shed 5 bases and J shed 2 bases, with 15 bases lying between them. Germline loops: CDR1 MNHEY, CDR2 SVGEGT. This CDR3 spans 16 amino acids. For the CDR3, the DNA is TGTGCCAGCAGTCGGTCGGGACTCCTAAACACCGGGGAGCTGTTTTTT. Translation: CASSRSGLLNTGELFF.

This chain's CDR3 is CASSLGGQGQETQYF. DNA of the CDR3: TGTGCCAGCAGCTTGGGGGGACAGGGGCAAGAGACCCAGTACTTC. This sequence joins TRBV7-2 and TRBJ2-5; 10 nucleotides align to TRBD1. V dropped 3 bases and J dropped 2; count of bases not matched to a gene: 3. There are 15 residues in the CDR3. Germline CDR1 is SGHTA and CDR2 is FQGNSA.

The CDR3 DNA reads as TGTGCCAGTAGTATGGTATCGACAGGGGGCTTCTATGGCTACACCTTC. It encodes CASSMVSTGGFYGYTF. J is TRBJ1-2 and V is TRBV19; the match to TRBD1 covers 10 bases. This CDR3 is 16 amino acids long. After removal of 3 bases from V and 4 bases from J, the junction contained 8 bases not matched to a gene. The germline V gene encodes CDR1 LNHDA and CDR2 SQIVND (reference sequence).

The chain combines TRBV18 with TRBJ2-3, with a weak D call TRBD2 (5 bases). Germline loops: CDR1 KGHSH, CDR2 LQKENI. Deletions cut 1 base from V and 14 bases from J, with 19 bases between. The CDR3 has 14 residues. The DNA of the CDR3 is TGTGCCAGCTCACCACGGGCGGGCAGCGTCGGTTCGTATTTT. Encoded protein: CASSPRAGSVGSYF.

The chain carries TRBV7-3 and TRBJ2-3, with D possibly matching TRBD2 (6 bases). The V gene's germline CDR1 is SGHTA and CDR2 FQGTGA. V was clipped by 5 bases and J by 6 bases, with 15 bases between them. This CDR3 has 14 amino acids. The CDR3 nucleotides are TGTGCCAGCAGCCCGGGCCTAGCGCCCGATACGCAGTATTTT. It encodes CASSPGLAPDTQYF.

CDR3 nucleotide sequence: TGTGCCAGCAGTTTCCGAGCGGGGCGACAAGAGACCCAGTACTTC. Its translation: CASSFRAGRQETQYF. The chain recombines TRBV27 with TRBJ2-5; 7 bases are shared with TRBD2. Germline V gene data show CDR1 as MNHEY and CDR2 as SMNVEV (reference sequence). This CDR3 contains 15 residues. V shed 3 bases and J 2 bases; nucleotides not matched to a gene: 6.